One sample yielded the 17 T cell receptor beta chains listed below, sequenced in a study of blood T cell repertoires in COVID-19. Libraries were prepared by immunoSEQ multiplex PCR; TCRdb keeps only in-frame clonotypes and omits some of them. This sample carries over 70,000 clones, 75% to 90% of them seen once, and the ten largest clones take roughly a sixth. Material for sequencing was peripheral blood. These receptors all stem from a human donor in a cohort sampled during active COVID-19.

The CDR3: CASSLPTGHGYTF. CDR3 in DNA: TGCGCCAGCAGCTTGCCGACAGGGCATGGCTACACCTTC. This chain connects TRBV5-1 to TRBJ1-2; TRBD1 aligns across 7 bases. The CDR3 runs to 13 residues. Germline CDR1 and CDR2: SGHRS and YFSETQ. V was clipped by 1 base and J by 6 bases; unmatched bases: 3.

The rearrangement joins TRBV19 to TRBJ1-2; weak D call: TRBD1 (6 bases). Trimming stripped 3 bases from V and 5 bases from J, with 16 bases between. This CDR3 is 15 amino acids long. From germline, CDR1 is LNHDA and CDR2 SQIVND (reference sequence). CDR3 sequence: CASSIPTRGLYGYTF. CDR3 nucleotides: TGTGCCAGTAGTATCCCCACCAGGGGTCTGTATGGCTACACCTTC.

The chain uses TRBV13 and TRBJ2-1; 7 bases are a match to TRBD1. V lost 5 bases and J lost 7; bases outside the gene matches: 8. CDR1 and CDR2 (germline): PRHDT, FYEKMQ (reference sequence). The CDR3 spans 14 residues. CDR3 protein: CASSLRQGRNEQFF. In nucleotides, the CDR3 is TGTGCCAGCAGCCTCAGACAGGGTCGGAATGAGCAGTTCTTC.

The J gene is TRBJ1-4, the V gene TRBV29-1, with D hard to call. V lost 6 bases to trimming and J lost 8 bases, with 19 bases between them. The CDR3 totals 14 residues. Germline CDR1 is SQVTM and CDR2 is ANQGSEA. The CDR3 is CSVRGDKRGEKLFF. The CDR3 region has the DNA TGCAGCGTCCGGGGAGACAAAAGAGGGGAAAAACTGTTTTTT.

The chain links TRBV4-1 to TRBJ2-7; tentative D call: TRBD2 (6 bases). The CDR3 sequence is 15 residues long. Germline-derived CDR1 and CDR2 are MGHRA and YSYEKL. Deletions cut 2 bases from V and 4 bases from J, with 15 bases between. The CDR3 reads CASSQTAGTEYEQYF. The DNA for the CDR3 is TGCGCCAGCAGCCAAACAGCCGGGACTGAGTACGAGCAGTACTTC.

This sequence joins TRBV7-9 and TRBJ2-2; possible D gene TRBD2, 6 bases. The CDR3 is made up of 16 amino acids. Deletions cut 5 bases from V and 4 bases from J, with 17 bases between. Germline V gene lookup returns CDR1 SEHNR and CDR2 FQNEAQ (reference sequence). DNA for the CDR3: TGTGCCAGCAGCCCGCCTAGCGCCCGAAGCACCGGGGAGCTGTTTTTT. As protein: CASSPPSARSTGELFF.

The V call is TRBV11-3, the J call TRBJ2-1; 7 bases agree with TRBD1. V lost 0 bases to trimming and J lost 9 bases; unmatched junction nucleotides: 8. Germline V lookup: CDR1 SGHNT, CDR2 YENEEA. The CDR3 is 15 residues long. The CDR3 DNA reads TGTGCCAGCAGCTTAGAAGGGGGCGAGTACGGTGAGCAGTTCTTC. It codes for CASSLEGGEYGEQFF.

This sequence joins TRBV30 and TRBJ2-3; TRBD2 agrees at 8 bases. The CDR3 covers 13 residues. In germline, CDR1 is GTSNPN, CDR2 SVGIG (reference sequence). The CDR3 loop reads CARGSGGTDTQYF. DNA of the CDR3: TGTGCGAGGGGTAGCGGGGGCACAGATACGCAGTATTTT.

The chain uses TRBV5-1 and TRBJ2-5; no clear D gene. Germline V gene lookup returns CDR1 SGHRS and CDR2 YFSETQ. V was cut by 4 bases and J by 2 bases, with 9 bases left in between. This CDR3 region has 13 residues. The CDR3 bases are TGCGCCAGCAGCCTAACCCCTCAAGAGACCCAGTACTTC. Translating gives CASSLTPQETQYF.

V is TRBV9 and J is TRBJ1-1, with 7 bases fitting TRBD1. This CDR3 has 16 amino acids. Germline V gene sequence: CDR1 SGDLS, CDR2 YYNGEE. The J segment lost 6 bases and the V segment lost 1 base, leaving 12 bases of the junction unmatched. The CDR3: CASSVRGGAGLAEAFF. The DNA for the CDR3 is TGTGCCAGCAGCGTAAGAGGGGGCGCGGGATTGGCTGAAGCTTTCTTT.

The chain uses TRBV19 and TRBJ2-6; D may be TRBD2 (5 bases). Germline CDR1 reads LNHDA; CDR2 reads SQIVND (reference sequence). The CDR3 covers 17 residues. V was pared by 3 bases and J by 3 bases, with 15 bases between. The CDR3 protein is CASSIREYPLGANVLTF. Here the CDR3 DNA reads TGTGCCAGTAGTATTAGGGAGTATCCTCTTGGGGCCAACGTCCTGACTTTC.

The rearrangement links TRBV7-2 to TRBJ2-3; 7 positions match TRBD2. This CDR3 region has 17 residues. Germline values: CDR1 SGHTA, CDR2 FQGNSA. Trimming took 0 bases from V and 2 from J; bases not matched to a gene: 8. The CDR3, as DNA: TGTGCCAGCAGCTTAGCGATCGGCGGGGGATCCACAGATACGCAGTATTTT. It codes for CASSLAIGGGSTDTQYF.

The CDR3 is CASSSYLRGGVWNEQFF. The DNA of the CDR3 is TGTGCCAGCAGCTCATACCTTCGAGGGGGGGTGTGGAATGAGCAGTTCTTC. The gene calls are TRBV13 and TRBJ2-1; TRBD2 is a possible D gene (7 bases). The ends were cut back, 4 bases at V and 7 bases at J, with 23 bases in the middle. The germline V gene has CDR1 PRHDT and CDR2 FYEKMQ (reference sequence). This CDR3 contains 17 residues.

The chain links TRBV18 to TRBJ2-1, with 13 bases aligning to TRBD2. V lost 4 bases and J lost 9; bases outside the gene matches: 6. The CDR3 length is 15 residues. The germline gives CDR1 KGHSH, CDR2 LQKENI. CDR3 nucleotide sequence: TGTGCCAGCTCACGAGGACTAGCGGGAGATCTTGAGCAGTTCTTC. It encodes CASSRGLAGDLEQFF.

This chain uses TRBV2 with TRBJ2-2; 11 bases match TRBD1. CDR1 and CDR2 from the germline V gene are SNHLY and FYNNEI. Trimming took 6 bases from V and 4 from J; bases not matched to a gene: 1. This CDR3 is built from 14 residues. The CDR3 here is CASSGQGATGELFF. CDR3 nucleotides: TGTGCCAGCAGCGGACAGGGGGCCACCGGGGAGCTGTTTTTT.

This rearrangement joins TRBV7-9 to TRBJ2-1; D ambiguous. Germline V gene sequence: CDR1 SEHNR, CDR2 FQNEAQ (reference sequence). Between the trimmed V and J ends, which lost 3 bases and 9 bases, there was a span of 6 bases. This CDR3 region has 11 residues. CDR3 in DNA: TGTGCCAGCAGCTTGAATAGTGAGCAGTTCTTC. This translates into CASSLNSEQFF.

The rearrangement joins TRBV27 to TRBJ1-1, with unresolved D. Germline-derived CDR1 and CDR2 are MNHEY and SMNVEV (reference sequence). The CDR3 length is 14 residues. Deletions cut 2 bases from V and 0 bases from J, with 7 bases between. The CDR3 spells CASSLTDLNTEAFF. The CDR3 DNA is TGTGCCAGCAGTTTAACAGATTTGAACACTGAAGCTTTCTTT.